These 27 T cell receptor beta chains were all obtained from the same sample, sequenced in a study of blood T cells in healthy people across ages. The authors ran a second PCR of about 6 to 11 cycles using a sample-barcoded 5' primer and a J-beta primer mix. TCRdb reprocessed the 5' RACE reads via MiXCR and lists one record per CDR3 protein. The sample lists hundreds of thousands of distinct CDR3 sequences; 58% were seen once. Sequencing input: blood. Receptors were obtained from a young man in good health.

This clonotype was recorded a few times. V and J are TRBV7-2 and TRBJ2-6, with 9 bases fitting TRBD1. The CDR3 runs 15 residues. V was pared by 3 bases and J by 10 bases, with 7 bases of the junction left unmatched. Germline assignment: CDR1 SGHTA and CDR2 FQGNSA. DNA of the CDR3: TGTGCCAGCAGCTTCCCCACAGGGGGCGAGAACGTCCTGACTTTC. Protein: CASSFPTGGENVLTF.

This clonotype has a handful of counts. This chain links TRBV25-1 with TRBJ1-4; D is unresolved. From germline, CDR1 is MGHDK and CDR2 SYGVNS. The ends were cut back, 6 bases at V and 8 bases at J, with 16 bases in the middle. This CDR3 is built from 14 residues. CDR3 sequence reads: CASSLEGGWEKLFF. The CDR3 DNA is TGTGCCAGCAGCCTCGAGGGAGGTTGGGAAAAACTGTTTTTT.

The chain carries TRBV5-1 and TRBJ1-2, with D unresolved. The CDR3 has 13 amino acids. Per germline, CDR1 SGHRS and CDR2 YFSETQ. V dropped 3 bases and J dropped 8 bases, with 14 bases sitting between them. The CDR3 loop reads CASSSEAGQGYTF. The DNA of the CDR3 is TGCGCCAGCAGCTCGGAGGCCGGCCAGGGCTACACCTTC.

The V gene is TRBV6-1, the J gene TRBJ1-1; a possible D gene is TRBD1 (5 bases). The CDR3 totals 13 residues. CDR1 and CDR2 (germline): MNHNS, SASEGT. Trimming removed 7 bases from V and 4 bases from J, with 13 bases in between. Here the CDR3 DNA reads TGTGCCAGCACGATAATCGGGGGCACTGAAGCTTTCTTT. It translates to CASTIIGGTEAFF.

This clonotype was counted a single time. At one boundary the junction diverges from the germline segment, which might be a read error. The gene calls are TRBV28 and TRBJ2-3; 10 nucleotides match TRBD2. Germline CDR1 MDHEN, CDR2 SYDVKM. The CDR3 runs 15 residues. Here the CDR3 reads CACSSPLAGADTQYF. In DNA, the CDR3 is TGTGCCTGCAGTTCTCCCCTAGCGGGAGCAGATACGCAGTATTTT.

The V gene is TRBV11-2, the J gene TRBJ2-3, with D unclear. Trimming left V 0 bases short and J 2 bases short, with 6 bases between. The CDR3 consists of 14 residues. Germline assignment: CDR1 SGHAT and CDR2 FQNNGV. The CDR3 protein is CASSLDRHTDTQYF. The CDR3, as DNA: TGTGCCAGCAGCTTAGACAGACACACAGATACGCAGTATTTT. Based on the CDR3 plus reference TRBV11-2 and TRBJ2-3, the full variable domain is EAGVAQSPRYKIIEKRQSVAFWCNPISGHATLYWYQQILGQGPKLLIQFQNNGVVDDSQLPKDRFSAERLKGVDSTLKIQPAKLEDSAVYLCASSLDRHTDTQYFGPGTRLTVL.

The rearrangement links TRBV5-5 to TRBJ2-1; 13 bases are shared with TRBD2. CDR1 and CDR2 from the germline V gene are SGHKS and YYEKEE (reference sequence). CDR3 length: 15 residues. The V gene end was trimmed by 4 bases and the J gene end by 4 bases; junction bases not matched to a gene: 2. Here the CDR3 DNA reads TGTGCCAGCAGCCGGGGACTAGCGGGATACAATGAGCAGTTCTTC. This codes for CASSRGLAGYNEQFF.

This clonotype has more than one count but fewer than ten. The chain has TRBV9 and TRBJ2-1; a possible D gene is TRBD2 (5 bases). V lost 3 bases to trimming and J lost 5 bases, with 6 bases between them. Germline V gives CDR1 SGDLS, CDR2 YYNGEE. This CDR3 comprises 12 residues. The CDR3 region has the DNA TGTGCCAGCAGCGAGGGAGACAATGAGCAGTTCTTC. Translating it yields CASSEGDNEQFF.

This clonotype was seen only a few times. The chain has TRBV6-2 or TRBV6-3 and TRBJ2-5, with D tentatively TRBD2 (5 bases). This CDR3 has 14 amino acids. V shed 10 bases and J shed 5 bases, with 20 bases lying between them. Per germline, CDR1 MNHEY and CDR2 SVGEGT. The CDR3 DNA reads as TGTGCCACCAACGACCGCCGGGGTTTGGAGACCCAGTACTTC. Translated: CATNDRRGLETQYF.

This clonotype was seen a few times. This sequence joins TRBV29-1 and TRBJ2-5, with 10 bases fitting TRBD1. TRBJ2-7 matches the DNA end more closely, so the J call is doubtful. Germline assignment: CDR1 SQVTM and CDR2 ANQGSEA. The CDR3 totals 12 residues. The DNA for the CDR3 is TGCAGCACCCAGACAGGGGGCAGCGAGCAGTACTTC. Protein product: CSTQTGGSEQYF.

This chain connects TRBV6-5 to TRBJ1-1; the D is unclear. The CDR3 totals 11 residues. CDR1 is MNHEY, CDR2 SVGAGI, per germline. The germline V and J ends were trimmed by 2 bases and 7 bases, with 5 bases remaining between them. Here the CDR3 DNA reads TGTGCCAGCAGTTACCGCTATGAAGCTTTCTTT. Protein product: CASSYRYEAFF.

This clonotype was seen a handful of times. The chain recombines TRBV4-2 with TRBJ2-7; D is uncertain. Germline V CDR1 and CDR2: LGHNA, YNFKEQ. Trimming removed 0 bases at V and 3 bases at J, with 6 bases between. This CDR3 has 13 residues. The CDR3 protein is CASSQDLLYEQYF. Written as DNA, the CDR3 is TGTGCCAGCAGCCAAGACCTTCTCTACGAGCAGTACTTC.

The gene calls are TRBV29-1 and TRBJ1-3, with unresolved D. CDR3 size: 14 residues. V lost 0 bases to trimming and J lost 0 bases, with 6 bases between them. The germline V gene encodes CDR1 SQVTM and CDR2 ANQGSEA. CDR3 bases: TGCAGCGTTGAAGATGTGAGCTCTGGAAACACCATATATTTT. Translating gives CSVEDVSSGNTIYF.

This clonotype was recorded a few times. The V and J genes are TRBV20-1 and TRBJ1-2; 7 bases are a match to TRBD1. Trimming cost V 7 bases and J 8 bases; bases outside gene matches: 7. The CDR3 totals 11 residues. Germline V gives CDR1 DFQATT, CDR2 SNEGSKA (reference sequence). This CDR3 reads CSGETGPGYTF. CDR3 DNA sequence: TGCAGTGGCGAGACAGGGCCCGGCTACACCTTC.

DNA of the CDR3: TGTGCCAGCAGCCCTGACAGGGGAATGGGGTGGGGCACAGATACGCAGTATTTT. Encoded protein: CASSPDRGMGWGTDTQYF. V gene TRBV9 combines with J gene TRBJ2-3, with 8 bases that match TRBD1. V lost 4 bases and J lost 1; bases outside the gene matches: 14. Germline V gene lookup returns CDR1 SGDLS and CDR2 YYNGEE. The CDR3 length is 18 residues.

A few counts support this clonotype. The rearrangement uses TRBV29-1 and TRBJ2-1, with 7 bases aligning to TRBD1. Trimming removed 1 base from V and 8 bases from J; junction bases left unmatched: 5. This CDR3 region has 13 residues. CDR1 is SQVTM and CDR2 is ANQGSEA in the germline V gene. CDR3 amino acids: CSVEGGQGDEQFF. The CDR3 DNA follows: TGCAGCGTTGAAGGAGGGCAGGGGGATGAGCAGTTCTTC.

V gene TRBV20-1 combines with J gene TRBJ2-7, with a possible D match to TRBD1 (6 bases). CDR3 length: 14 amino acids. The V gene lost 4 bases and the J gene lost 6 bases, with 19 bases spanning the gap. Germline CDR1 is DFQATT and CDR2 is SNEGSKA (reference sequence). The CDR3 DNA sequence: TGCAGTGCTACCACAGGGCCCCCATTGGGCGAGCAGTACTTC. Its translation is CSATTGPPLGEQYF.

The CDR3 region has the DNA TGTGCCAGCAGCCCTTGGGGAGGACAGGGCAACTCACCCCTCCACTTT. Translation: CASSPWGGQGNSPLHF. This chain links TRBV27 with TRBJ1-6; TRBD1 agrees at 8 bases. Germline V gives CDR1 MNHEY, CDR2 SMNVEV (reference sequence). The V segment lost 6 bases and the J segment 10 bases; nucleotides outside the gene matches: 14. This CDR3 comprises 16 residues.

The chain uses TRBV4-2 and TRBJ2-7, with D perhaps matching TRBD1 (6 bases). V gave up 0 bases and J gave up 3 bases, with 15 bases separating them. This CDR3 spans 16 amino acids. Germline assignment: CDR1 LGHNA and CDR2 YNFKEQ. CDR3 loop: CASSQEYGTQNYEQYF. The CDR3 coding sequence is TGTGCCAGCAGCCAAGAGTACGGGACACAAAACTACGAGCAGTACTTC.

This sequence joins TRBV13 and TRBJ2-7; 8 nucleotides match TRBD2. CDR3 length: 15 residues. The V gene end was trimmed by 4 bases and the J gene end by 0 bases; junction bases not matched to a gene: 5. Germline loops: CDR1 PRHDT, CDR2 FYEKMQ (reference sequence). CDR3 nucleotides: TGTGCCAGCAGCTCACGGGGGGGCATCTCCTACGAGCAGTACTTC. The encoded protein is CASSSRGGISYEQYF. The full variable domain, in which reference TRBV13 and TRBJ2-7 provide the parts outside the CDR3, is AAGVIQSPRHLIKEKRETATLKCYPIPRHDTVYWYQQGPGQDPQFLISFYEKMQSDKGSIPDRFSAQQFSDYHSELNMSSLELGDSALYFCASSSRGGISYEQYFGPGTRLTVT.

The chain uses TRBV20-1 and TRBJ2-4, with D tentatively TRBD2 (5 bases). V lost 3 bases to trimming and J lost 9 bases, with 18 bases between them. The CDR3 runs to 14 residues. Germline CDR1 DFQATT, CDR2 SNEGSKA (reference sequence). This chain's CDR3 is CSARGLGEWGIQYF. DNA of the CDR3: TGCAGTGCTAGGGGCCTCGGGGAGTGGGGCATTCAGTACTTC.

The chain combines TRBV12-3 or TRBV12-4 with TRBJ1-5, with D unresolved. The CDR3 loop spans 13 amino acids. V was cut by 1 base and J by 10 bases, with 11 bases left in between. In DNA form, the CDR3 reads TGTGCCAGCAGTTTAGAGCGGGCAGGCCCCCAGCATTTT. Encoded protein: CASSLERAGPQHF.

This clonotype was counted between two and nine times. The V call is TRBV7-2, the J call TRBJ1-2; 10 bases line up with TRBD1. The V segment lost 0 bases and the J segment 4 bases; nucleotides outside the gene matches: 5. The CDR3 extends over 16 amino acids. The germline V gene encodes CDR1 SGHTA and CDR2 FQGNSA. CDR3 residues: CASSLADRGLRYGYTF. The CDR3 region has the DNA TGTGCCAGCAGCTTAGCCGACAGGGGGCTGCGCTATGGCTACACCTTC.

J is TRBJ2-5 and V is TRBV4-2; D not certain. Germline V lookup: CDR1 LGHNA, CDR2 YNFKEQ. V gave up 1 base and J gave up 4 bases, with 7 bases separating them. This CDR3 is 13 amino acids long. The CDR3 DNA is TGTGCCAGCAGCCAAGGGGCGCGAGAGACCCAGTACTTC. Encoded protein: CASSQGARETQYF.

The chain combines TRBV10-3 with TRBJ2-7; D not resolved. V was clipped by 3 bases and J by 3 bases, with 9 bases between them. Germline lookup yields CDR1 ENHRY and CDR2 SYGVKD. The CDR3 has 13 residues. CDR3 region: CAISEWQVYEQYF. DNA for the CDR3: TGTGCCATCAGTGAATGGCAGGTCTACGAGCAGTACTTC.

The chain employs TRBV29-1 and TRBJ1-1, with TRBD1 matching 7 bases. With 8 bases clipped from V and 10 bases from J, the junction kept 13 bases outside the gene matches. Germline CDR1 is SQVTM and CDR2 is ANQGSEA. The CDR3 loop spans 12 amino acids. The DNA for the CDR3 is TGCAGCTACAGGGGATCGGGGCTGGCAGCTTTCTTT. Its translation is CSYRGSGLAAFF.

The V and J genes are TRBV18 and TRBJ2-1; D remains unclear. The V and J ends lost 3 bases and 10 bases respectively, with 16 bases between them. The germline gives CDR1 KGHSH, CDR2 LQKENI. The CDR3 length is 14 residues. CDR3 residues: CASSPAFGSGEQFF. As DNA, the CDR3 is TGTGCCAGCTCACCGGCCTTCGGGTCCGGGGAGCAGTTCTTC. The variable domain in full, completed from reference TRBV18 and TRBJ2-1, reads NAGVMQNPRHLVRRRGQEARLRCSPMKGHSHVYWYRQLPEEGLKFMVYLQKENIIDESGMPKERFSAEFPKEGPSILRIQQVVRGDSAAYFCASSPAFGSGEQFFGPGTRLTVL.